This T cell receptor beta chain was identified during a study of T cell responses to AZD1222 COVID-19 vaccine (dated by TCRdb to 2020 to 2022). Some background on the complete study: Because spike-specific TCR depth and breadth did not differ between the two schedules, AZD1222 recipients who got a second dose at roughly 4 weeks were pooled with those who got a second dose at roughly 12 weeks. A total of approximately 250 trial participants underwent TCR sequencing, of whom more than 200 had received two doses of AZD1222 and roughly 26 had received two doses of the MenACWY control vaccine. Trial participants were enrolled into age subgroups of 18-55, 56-69 and 70-plus years, which contained around 150, 29 and 61 TCR-sequenced participants, respectively. General findings and caveats noted by the study authors: After two AZD1222 doses, spike-specific TCR breadth and depth were significantly higher than at day 0 and than in MenACWY recipients. Reportedly, close to half of the unique spike-specific TCRs recognized epitopes lying outside the regions that are mutated in the B.1.351 and B.1.1.7 variants. Vaccine-associated CD4 TCRs spanned the whole spike protein, with dominant responses in regions 160-218 and 743-854. Participants were mostly white British and included more females than males, and it was suggested by the authors that clonal diversity may have been underestimated. Conclusions about previously exposed vaccinees are limited because only 5 or 6 AZD1222 recipients were SARS-CoV-2 seropositive at baseline. In the small 56-69-year group, the increase in depth fell short of significance, most likely because of low power. Because no day 14 peak-response samples were available, repertoires were characterized only after the peak T cell response.

The CDR3 goes from the cysteine to the phenylalanine over 11 residues. Left in the record is the CDR3 DNA by itself, 33 bases read in frame from the first base. Relative to germline, V is 4 bases shorter and J is 2 bases shorter, with 1 base between their ends. CDR1 and CDR2 (ENHRY, SYGVKD) derive from the germline V gene. This clone was found once. It lacks a known antigen. No per-base quality is available; no much larger clone lies one base away. The label giving this sample's time point can be read as: baseline before first vaccination. Samples from vaccinated people were obtained from the UK trials COV001 and COV002, which included a single-blind randomized controlled phase 2/3 trial of AZD1222 (ChAdOx1 nCoV-19) in healthy adults. For TCRbeta chain sequencing, PBMC samples from trial participants were taken at day 0 and at day 28 after the second dose. The CDR3 regions of human TCRbeta chains were analyzed by immunosequencing. In the original analysis: TCRs in the repertoires were matched against a reference library of SARS-CoV-2-specific TCRs that had been generated with the MIRA antigen-specificity platform. Breadth meant the fraction of unique TCRs that were SARS-CoV-2-associated, whereas depth meant the fraction of total T cells that were SARS-CoV-2-associated. Using the MIRA data, every spike-specific TCR was mapped to the spike region that the TCR reacted to and assigned to either a CD4 or a CD8 class. Log10-transformed breadth and depth values were compared by one-way ANOVA with Sidak's multiple comparisons tests. This is the immuneACCESS table as TCRdb keeps it, with only in-frame sequences that have V and J called. A part of the clones is gone; compared with another copy, unresolved V genes explain less than half, and the rest is unexplained. V, J and clone size are taken as reported in that table, and D and trimming were inferred from the DNA itself. Across this sample there are some 130,000 clones, with 88% seen only once. The ten largest clones capture roughly 3.6% of the sample.

This clonotype originated in an adult in good health. Sequencing used peripheral blood, obtained on day 0 of AZD1222 vaccination. This chain is built from TRBV10-3 and TRBJ2-3; no D gene is confidently identified. Here is the DNA: TGTGCCATCAGTGCCACAGATACGCAGTATTTT. The resulting protein is CAISATDTQYF.